Each of the 14 T cell receptor beta chains below was sequenced from the same sample in a study of OX40 agonist ivuxolimab in advanced cancers. Using immunoSEQ multiplex PCR, the repertoire was profiled, and TCRdb retains in-frame clones only, with some absent. Among tens of thousands of clones listed, 91% were seen once. The sample consisted of CD4+ or CD8+ T cells sorted from blood, taken in a trial of the OX40 agonist ivuxolimab. These receptors all stem from an adult with an advanced solid tumor such as melanoma, head and neck, liver or kidney cancer.

The chain is built from TRBV4-1 and TRBJ2-3, with D perhaps TRBD1 or TRBD2 (7 bases each). The CDR3 spans 15 residues. The V end lost 1 base, the J end lost 5 bases, and 13 bases lay between the germline ends. Germline assignment: CDR1 MGHRA and CDR2 YSYEKL. The CDR3 sequence: CASSQAGGDRDTQYF. CDR3 DNA: TGCGCCAGCAGCCAAGCAGGGGGGGACCGAGATACGCAGTATTTT.

J is TRBJ1-3 and V is TRBV7-9, with D possibly being TRBD1 (5 bases). The CDR3 extends over 17 amino acids. Germline-derived CDR1 and CDR2 are SEHNR and FQNEAQ (reference sequence). The V and J ends lost 5 bases and 2 bases respectively, with 19 bases between them. CDR3 bases: TGTGCCAGCAGCCACGTGGTTGACGGGGGAACTGGAAACACCATATATTTT. Amino acids: CASSHVVDGGTGNTIYF.

The rearrangement joins TRBV27 to TRBJ1-5; weak D call: TRBD1 (6 bases). The V end was cut by 6 bases, the J end by 2 bases, with 20 bases between. This CDR3 has 17 residues. The germline CDR1 and CDR2 sequences are MNHEY and SMNVEV (reference sequence). CDR3 region: CASSPLQGSGGNQPQHF. CDR3 coding DNA: TGTGCCAGCAGCCCCTTACAGGGCTCGGGGGGCAATCAGCCCCAGCATTTT.

This sequence joins TRBV11-3 and TRBJ2-5; 12 nucleotides line up with TRBD2. The ends lost 5 bases at V and 5 bases at J; junction bases unmatched: 12. The CDR3 covers 17 residues. CDR1 and CDR2 from the germline V gene are SGHNT and YENEEA. The CDR3 sequence is CASSPGGASGRGETQYF. The CDR3 bases are TGTGCCAGCAGCCCCGGAGGGGCTAGCGGGAGGGGCGAGACCCAGTACTTC.

The V gene is TRBV4-1, the J gene TRBJ2-1, with D uncertain. V lost 1 base, J lost 8 bases, and 15 bases lay in between. Germline V gene data show CDR1 as MGHRA and CDR2 as YSYEKL. The CDR3 totals 15 residues. DNA of the CDR3: TGCGCCAGCAGCCAAGCTCGGTCGGCTTTATATGAGCAGTTCTTC. Amino acid sequence: CASSQARSALYEQFF.

The rearrangement joins TRBV10-3 to TRBJ1-4; a possible D gene is TRBD1 (6 bases). Looked up from germline, CDR1 is ENHRY and CDR2 is SYGVKD. There are 17 residues in the CDR3. Trimming took off 5 bases at V and 5 bases at J, with 21 bases between the two ends. CDR3 in DNA: TGTGCCATCAGTTCGAGGGGGGTTGGGGAAATGAATGAAAAACTGTTTTTT. It encodes CAISSRGVGEMNEKLFF.

The rearrangement links TRBV11-2 to TRBJ2-5; 8 bases are a match to TRBD2. Germline CDR1 SGHAT, CDR2 FQNNGV. The CDR3 extends over 17 amino acids. Germline trimming cut 1 base from V and 4 bases from J; bases unmatched to any gene: 11. As DNA, the CDR3 is TGTGCCAGCAGCTTAGCTCCGCCCAGGCTAGCGGGAGAGACCCAGTACTTC. Protein: CASSLAPPRLAGETQYF.

The chain employs TRBV6-5 and TRBJ2-7; TRBD1 aligns across 7 bases. Trimming at V came to 6 bases and at J to 4 bases, leaving 12 bases not matched to a gene. Germline CDR1 is MNHEY and CDR2 is SVGAGI. This CDR3 region has 15 residues. The CDR3 coding sequence is TGTGCCAGCAGGAGAGGGGGCGCCCCTACGTACGAGCAGTACGTC. This codes for CASRRGGAPTYEQYV.

This clone turned up a few times. J is TRBJ1-1 and V is TRBV19; weak D call: TRBD1 (5 bases). The ends were cut back, 6 bases at V and 3 bases at J, with 14 bases in the middle. In germline, CDR1 is LNHDA, CDR2 SQIVND (reference sequence). The CDR3 consists of 14 residues. CDR3 DNA sequence: TGTGCCAGTAGATGGCGGGGGTCGCACACTGAAGCTTTCTTT. It codes for CASRWRGSHTEAFF.

V is TRBV6-4 and J is TRBJ2-3, with 8 positions matching TRBD2. CDR1 is MRHNA and CDR2 is SNTAGT in the germline V gene. V lost 4 bases, J lost 0 bases, and 9 bases stayed unmatched. The CDR3 covers 17 residues. This CDR3 is CASSVEFSGESTDTQYF. The CDR3 DNA reads TGTGCCAGCAGTGTAGAGTTTAGCGGGGAGAGCACAGATACGCAGTATTTT.

The chain combines TRBV29-1 with TRBJ2-1, with 8 bases identical to TRBD1. V trimming: 4 bases; J trimming: 2 bases; junction bases outside the gene matches: 13. The V gene's germline CDR1 is SQVTM and CDR2 ANQGSEA. The CDR3 sequence is 17 residues long. Here the CDR3 reads CSVAYGPGTGAYNEQFF. The CDR3 DNA reads as TGCAGCGTTGCTTACGGACCCGGGACAGGCGCCTACAATGAGCAGTTCTTC.

The chain combines TRBV5-1 with TRBJ2-3, with no clear D. Germline CDR1 SGHRS, CDR2 YFSETQ. V dropped 0 bases and J dropped 0 bases, with 8 bases sitting between them. The CDR3 has 15 amino acids. For the CDR3, the DNA is TGCGCCAGCAGCTTGGTGACGCCTAGCACAGATACGCAGTATTTT. This codes for CASSLVTPSTDTQYF.

The CDR3 nucleotides are TGTGCCAGCAGTTCCCTTGTCTGGACGAGGGGGAGCGGGGAGCTGTTTTTT. Residues: CASSSLVWTRGSGELFF. The chain joins TRBV28 to TRBJ2-2; D is perhaps TRBD1 (6 bases). Germline V gene sequence: CDR1 MDHEN, CDR2 SYDVKM. This CDR3 region has 17 residues. The germline V and J ends were trimmed by 4 bases and 7 bases, with 22 bases remaining between them.

J is TRBJ2-5 and V is TRBV5-5; a possible D gene is TRBD2 (5 bases). Trimming shortened V by 4 bases and J by 1 base, and 20 bases separated the two germline ends. This CDR3 spans 17 amino acids. Germline values: CDR1 SGHKS, CDR2 YYEKEE (reference sequence). The CDR3, as DNA: TGTGCCAGCAGCCCCCGTGTGGCCTCGGGGTCCCAAGAGACCCAGTACTTC. It translates to CASSPRVASGSQETQYF.